This section outlines one T cell receptor (beta chain) sequence together with its context. No antigen is known for it. The data were obtained in a study of T-cell memory formation after mild COVID-19. Study-level background: The TCR clusters were mostly specific to one donor.

Study-wide results and caveats: Clones from the second wave (peaking day 37) had unconfirmed SARS-CoV-2 specificity.

TCRdb used MiXCR to reprocess the 5' RACE reads, holding one entry per CDR3 protein. The sample shows 130,000 to 150,000 distinct CDR3 sequences, 19% of them seen only once. This CDR3 is built from 14 residues. The germline V and J ends were trimmed by 3 bases and 6 bases, with 9 bases remaining between them. Germline assignment: CDR1 SEHNR and CDR2 FQNEAQ (reference sequence). V usage is TRBV7-9 and J usage is TRBJ1-6, with D perhaps TRBD1 (6 bases). This TCR was sampled from an adult woman who had mild COVID-19 (a few samples of this study predate the infection). Cell type and time point are not known. The sequenced sample was PBMCs or a T cell subset sorted from them (not recorded which). Here the CDR3 reads CASSFQGFNSPLHF. As DNA, the CDR3 is TGTGCCAGCAGCTTCCAGGGGTTTAATTCACCCCTCCACTTT.